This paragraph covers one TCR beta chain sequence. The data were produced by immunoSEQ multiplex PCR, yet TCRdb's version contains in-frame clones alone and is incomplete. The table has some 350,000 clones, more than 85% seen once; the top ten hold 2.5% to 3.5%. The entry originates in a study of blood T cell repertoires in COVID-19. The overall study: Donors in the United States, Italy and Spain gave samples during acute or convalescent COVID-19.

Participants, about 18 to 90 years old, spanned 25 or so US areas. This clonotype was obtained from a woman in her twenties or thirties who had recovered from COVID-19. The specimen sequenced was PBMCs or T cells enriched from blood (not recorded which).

In nucleotides, the CDR3 is TGTGCCAGCAGCCATGCCGGGACAGGCCAAAGAAACTATGGCTACACCTTC. Protein product: CASSHAGTGQRNYGYTF. This rearrangement joins TRBV3-1 (or the pseudogene TRBV3-2) to TRBJ1-2, with TRBD1 matching 8 bases. Trimming removed 3 bases from V and 2 bases from J; junction bases left unmatched: 11. Germline assignment: CDR1 LGHDT and CDR2 YNNKEL (reference sequence). This CDR3 has 17 residues.